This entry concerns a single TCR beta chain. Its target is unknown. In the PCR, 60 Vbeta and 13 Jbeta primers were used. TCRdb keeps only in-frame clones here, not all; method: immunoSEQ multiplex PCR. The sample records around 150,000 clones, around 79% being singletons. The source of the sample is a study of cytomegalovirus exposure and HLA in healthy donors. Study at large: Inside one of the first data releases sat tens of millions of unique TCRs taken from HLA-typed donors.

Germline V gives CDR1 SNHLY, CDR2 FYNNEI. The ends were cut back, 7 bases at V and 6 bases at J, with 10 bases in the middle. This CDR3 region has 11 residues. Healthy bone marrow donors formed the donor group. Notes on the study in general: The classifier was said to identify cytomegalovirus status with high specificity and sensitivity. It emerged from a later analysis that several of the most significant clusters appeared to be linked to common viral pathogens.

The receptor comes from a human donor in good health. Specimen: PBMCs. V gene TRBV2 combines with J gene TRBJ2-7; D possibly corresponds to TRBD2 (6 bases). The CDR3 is CASNGGAEQYF. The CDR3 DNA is TGTGCCAGCAATGGAGGGGCCGAGCAGTACTTC.